Presented here are 29 T cell receptor beta chains from one specimen sequenced in a study of blood T cell repertoires in COVID-19. The data were produced by immunoSEQ multiplex PCR, yet TCRdb's version contains in-frame clones alone and is incomplete. This sample has a few hundred thousand clones; approximately 90% occur once, and the top ten carry roughly 13%. Sequencing used peripheral blood. These receptors were collected from a woman in her fifties or sixties with COVID-19, enrolled during active disease.

The gene calls are TRBV19 and TRBJ2-3; 9 nucleotides match TRBD1. J was trimmed by 6 bases and V by 7 bases; bases with no gene match: 8. The CDR3 totals 14 residues. Germline V gene lookup returns CDR1 LNHDA and CDR2 SQIVND (reference sequence). CDR3 loop: CASTPGQGWDTQYF. CDR3 coding DNA: TGTGCCAGTACTCCGGGACAGGGTTGGGATACGCAGTATTTT. Combining the CDR3 with reference TRBV19 and TRBJ2-3 gives the whole variable domain DGGITQSPKYLFRKEGQNVTLSCEQNLNHDAMYWYRQDPGQGLRLIYYSQIVNDFQKGDIAEGYSVSREKKESFPLTVTSAQKNPTAFYLCASTPGQGWDTQYFGPGTRLTVL.

The V and J genes are TRBV9 and TRBJ1-1; tentatively, D is TRBD1 (6 bases). V lost 0 bases and J 5 bases, leaving 14 bases between the germline ends. This CDR3 is 15 amino acids long. From germline, CDR1 is SGDLS and CDR2 YYNGEE. The CDR3 DNA reads TGTGCCAGCAGCGTAGCCCCAGGGGTGGGGACTGAAGCTTTCTTT. Translating it yields CASSVAPGVGTEAFF. The full variable domain, completed using reference TRBV9 and TRBJ1-1, is DSGVTQTPKHLITATGQRVTLRCSPRSGDLSVYWYQQSLDQGLQFLIQYYNGEERAKGNILERFSAQQFPDLHSELNLSSLELGDSALYFCASSVAPGVGTEAFFGQGTRLTVV.

The chain joins TRBV7-3 to TRBJ2-2; D might be TRBD2 (7 bases). V was cut by 5 bases and J by 2 bases, with 15 bases left in between. This CDR3 is 16 amino acids long. The germline V gene encodes CDR1 SGHTA and CDR2 FQGTGA. The CDR3 protein is CASSPHGGTNTGELFF. CDR3 in DNA: TGTGCCAGCAGCCCCCACGGGGGGACAAACACCGGGGAGCTGTTTTTT.

The CDR3 DNA reads as TGTGCCAGCACCCCCGGCTCTGGGGCCAACGTCCTGACTTTC. The encoded protein is CASTPGSGANVLTF. V gene TRBV9 combines with J gene TRBJ2-6, with D unresolved. Germline V gene data show CDR1 as SGDLS and CDR2 as YYNGEE. The CDR3 is made up of 14 amino acids. V was trimmed by 6 bases and J by 0 bases, leaving 7 bases between them.

The rearrangement uses TRBV5-6 and TRBJ1-6, with TRBD1 matching over 10 bases. CDR3 length: 15 amino acids. Germline lookup yields CDR1 SGHDT and CDR2 YYEEEE. With 6 bases clipped from V and 8 bases from J, the junction kept 8 bases outside the gene matches. Here the CDR3 DNA reads TGTGCCAGCACTCGGGACAGGGGTCGGGATTCACCCCTCCACTTT. Its translation is CASTRDRGRDSPLHF.

This clone was observed once. V is TRBV13 and J is TRBJ2-6; D unresolved. Germline V gene lookup returns CDR1 PRHDT and CDR2 FYEKMQ (reference sequence). The CDR3 runs to 16 residues. V lost 1 base and J 4 bases, leaving 11 bases between the germline ends. CDR3 region: CASSLDTRAGANVLTF. CDR3 in DNA: TGTGCCAGCAGCTTAGACACGCGAGCGGGGGCCAACGTCCTGACTTTC.

The chain joins TRBV27 to TRBJ1-6; 7 bases match TRBD1. Germline loops: CDR1 MNHEY, CDR2 SMNVEV (reference sequence). With 5 bases clipped from V and 8 bases from J, the junction kept 12 bases outside the gene matches. The CDR3 has 16 residues. CDR3 coding DNA: TGTGCCAGCAGTAAAAAAGACAGGGTGGTAGATTCACCCCTCCACTTT. Encoded protein: CASSKKDRVVDSPLHF.

This clone turned up a few times. V is TRBV28 and J is TRBJ2-7; 7 bases align to TRBD1. V shed 5 bases, J shed 2 bases, and the junction held 9 bases outside the gene matches. The CDR3 spans 15 residues. The germline gives CDR1 MDHEN, CDR2 SYDVKM. CDR3 region: CASSRATGVAYEQYF. CDR3 sequence (DNA): TGTGCCAGCAGTCGTGCCACAGGGGTAGCCTACGAGCAGTACTTC.

This chain's CDR3 is CASSQATGYGYTF. As DNA, the CDR3 is TGCGCCAGCAGCCAAGCTACAGGGTATGGCTACACCTTC. The chain carries TRBV4-1 and TRBJ1-2, with D possibly TRBD1 on 6 matching bases. The CDR3 runs 13 residues. V lost 1 base, J lost 5 bases, and 8 bases lay in between. Germline values: CDR1 MGHRA, CDR2 YSYEKL.

The chain links TRBV19 to TRBJ1-2; 7 bases fit TRBD1. The V and J ends lost 10 bases and 4 bases, in that order; junction bases with no gene match: 15. In germline, CDR1 is LNHDA, CDR2 SQIVND (reference sequence). The CDR3 contains 15 residues. The CDR3 region is CATQSTYQGGYGYTF. In DNA form, the CDR3 reads TGTGCCACCCAGAGCACGTACCAGGGGGGCTATGGCTACACCTTC. Supplemented by reference TRBV19 and TRBJ1-2, the full variable domain reads DGGITQSPKYLFRKEGQNVTLSCEQNLNHDAMYWYRQDPGQGLRLIYYSQIVNDFQKGDIAEGYSVSREKKESFPLTVTSAQKNPTAFYLCATQSTYQGGYGYTFGSGTRLTVV.

The rearrangement uses TRBV7-2 and TRBJ2-3, with 8 positions matching TRBD2. Germline V lookup: CDR1 SGHTA, CDR2 FQGNSA. The CDR3 is made up of 17 amino acids. J lost 0 bases, V lost 5 bases, and 10 bases had no gene match. CDR3 coding DNA: TGTGCCAGCAGCCACGACGGGGGGGCCGTCAGCACAGATACGCAGTATTTT. Amino acids: CASSHDGGAVSTDTQYF.

In its sample, this clone was seen many times. The chain combines TRBV4-1 with TRBJ1-2; 9 bases are shared with TRBD1. CDR3 length equals 14 residues. J gave up 6 bases and V 3 bases, and 5 bases lay outside the gene matches. The germline gives CDR1 MGHRA, CDR2 YSYEKL. The DNA of the CDR3 is TGCGCCAGCAGCCACACGACAGGGGGTAATGGCTACACCTTC. The encoded protein is CASSHTTGGNGYTF.

V is TRBV19 and J is TRBJ1-2, with 7 bases matching TRBD1. The germline V gene encodes CDR1 LNHDA and CDR2 SQIVND (reference sequence). The CDR3 contains 14 residues. V trimming: 4 bases; J trimming: 0 bases; junction bases outside the gene matches: 2. The CDR3 loop is CASSRDRTNYGYTF. CDR3 nucleotides: TGTGCCAGTAGTAGGGACAGAACTAACTATGGCTACACCTTC.

The rearrangement uses TRBV15 and TRBJ1-1; TRBD1 is a possible D gene (5 bases). The CDR3 sequence is 16 residues long. CDR1 LNHNV and CDR2 YYDKDF come from the germline V gene (reference sequence). V was shortened by 0 bases and J by 1 base, with 12 bases between the two germline ends. The DNA for the CDR3 is TGTGCCACCAGCAGAGATCGCATAGGGGAGAACACTGAAGCTTTCTTT. Protein product: CATSRDRIGENTEAFF.

V gene TRBV15 combines with J gene TRBJ2-3, with unresolved D. Germline V gene sequence: CDR1 LNHNV, CDR2 YYDKDF (reference sequence). The germline V and J ends were trimmed by 6 bases and 4 bases, with 17 bases remaining between them. This CDR3 has 15 amino acids. The CDR3 loop is CATSHPPPRSDTQYF. DNA for the CDR3: TGTGCCACCAGTCACCCCCCACCTAGGTCAGATACGCAGTATTTT. The whole variable domain, filled in from reference TRBV15 and TRBJ2-3, reads DAMVIQNPRYQVTQFGKPVTLSCSQTLNHNVMYWYQQKSSQAPKLLFHYYDKDFNNEADTPDNFQSRRPNTSFCFLDIRSPGLGDTAMYLCATSHPPPRSDTQYFGPGTRLTVL.

This clone is a singleton in its sample. The chain uses TRBV27 and TRBJ2-1, with a possible D match to TRBD2 (6 bases). CDR1 and CDR2 from the germline V gene are MNHEY and SMNVEV (reference sequence). The CDR3 consists of 13 residues. V lost 4 bases to trimming and J lost 4 bases, with 8 bases between them. The CDR3 region has the DNA TGTGCCAGCAGTTATCGGGAGTACAATGAGCAGTTCTTC. It translates to CASSYREYNEQFF.

CDR3 sequence (DNA): TGTGCCAGTAGTATTGGCAGGGGGCAGGTCACTGAAGCTTTCTTT. It encodes CASSIGRGQVTEAFF. This chain uses TRBV19 with TRBJ1-1; 8 bases map to TRBD1. V was clipped by 3 bases and J by 4 bases; unmatched bases: 7. Looked up from germline, CDR1 is LNHDA and CDR2 is SQIVND (reference sequence). The CDR3 runs 15 residues. Full variable domain (remainder filled in from reference TRBV19 and TRBJ1-1): DGGITQSPKYLFRKEGQNVTLSCEQNLNHDAMYWYRQDPGQGLRLIYYSQIVNDFQKGDIAEGYSVSREKKESFPLTVTSAQKNPTAFYLCASSIGRGQVTEAFFGQGTRLTVV.

The chain carries TRBV10-3 and TRBJ2-1; D not resolved. CDR3 size: 16 residues. The V end was cut by 2 bases, the J end by 0 bases, with 11 bases between. In germline, CDR1 is ENHRY, CDR2 SYGVKD. The CDR3 DNA is TGTGCCATCAGTGAGACCTTCGATAGCTCCTACAATGAGCAGTTCTTC. It specifies CAISETFDSSYNEQFF.

The chain combines TRBV27 with TRBJ2-3; a possible D gene is TRBD1 (6 bases). CDR1 and CDR2 from the germline V gene are MNHEY and SMNVEV (reference sequence). The V end was cut by 4 bases, the J end by 2 bases, with 10 bases between. The CDR3 totals 14 residues. In DNA form, the CDR3 reads TGTGCCAGCAGTTATGGGGGCCCCACAGATACGCAGTATTTT. Translated, it gives CASSYGGPTDTQYF.

V usage is TRBV24-1 and J usage is TRBJ2-2, with a possible D match to TRBD1 (7 bases). CDR1 KGHDR and CDR2 SFDVKD come from the germline V gene. Trimming took 10 bases from V and 4 from J, leaving 15 bases between them. This CDR3 region has 14 residues. CDR3 protein: CATAGQTPTGELFF. CDR3 DNA: TGTGCCACTGCGGGACAGACCCCCACCGGGGAGCTGTTTTTT.

The rearrangement uses TRBV24-1 and TRBJ2-5, with a weak D call TRBD2 (6 bases). The CDR3 runs 14 residues. The V gene lost 4 bases and the J gene lost 1 base, with 9 bases spanning the gap. Germline values: CDR1 KGHDR, CDR2 SFDVKD. Here the CDR3 reads CATSEPGLQETQYF. The CDR3 DNA sequence: TGTGCCACCAGTGAACCGGGACTCCAAGAGACCCAGTACTTC.

The V call is TRBV5-1, the J call TRBJ2-1; TRBD2 is a possible D gene (6 bases). Trimming removed 5 bases from V and 0 bases from J, with 12 bases in between. The CDR3 covers 15 residues. Germline V CDR1 and CDR2: SGHRS, YFSETQ. The CDR3 loop reads CASRVGGASYNEQFF. Here the CDR3 DNA reads TGCGCCAGCAGGGTCGGGGGAGCCTCCTACAATGAGCAGTTCTTC.

This chain joins TRBV3-1 (or the pseudogene TRBV3-2) and TRBJ1-2, with 12 bases identical to TRBD1. Per the germline V gene, CDR1 is LGHDT and CDR2 is YNNKEL (reference sequence). Losses at the gene ends were 5 bases for V and 7 bases for J; bases not matched to a gene: 5. The CDR3 runs to 14 residues. The CDR3 DNA reads TGTGCCAGCAGCGGGGGGACAGGGGGCTTTGGCTACACCTTC. It yields the protein CASSGGTGGFGYTF.

The genes are TRBV5-1 and TRBJ1-1; 10 bases are shared with TRBD1. J was trimmed by 7 bases and V by 2 bases; bases with no gene match: 2. CDR1 SGHRS and CDR2 YFSETQ come from the germline V gene. The CDR3 has 13 amino acids. The CDR3, as DNA: TGCGCCAGCAGCTTCGGGACAGGGGTTGAAGCTTTCTTT. Translation gives CASSFGTGVEAFF.

This clone has just a few counts. V usage is TRBV7-9 and J usage is TRBJ1-2; 11 nucleotides line up with TRBD1. CDR3 length: 15 amino acids. Per germline, CDR1 SEHNR and CDR2 FQNEAQ (reference sequence). With 1 base clipped from V and 4 bases from J, the junction kept 2 bases outside the gene matches. CDR3 DNA sequence: TGTGCCAGCAGCTTAGGGGGACAGGGGGTCTATGGCTACACCTTC. It is translated as CASSLGGQGVYGYTF. The variable domain in full, with the rest retrieved from reference TRBV7-9 and TRBJ1-2, is DTGVSQNPRHKITKRGQNVTFRCDPISEHNRLYWYRQTLGQGPEFLTYFQNEAQLEKSRLLSDRFSAERPKGSFSTLEIQRTEQGDSAMYLCASSLGGQGVYGYTFGSGTRLTVV.

J is TRBJ2-7 and V is TRBV5-4, with TRBD1 as a possible D gene (6 bases). Between the trimmed V and J ends, which lost 0 bases and 2 bases, there was a span of 12 bases. The CDR3 totals 15 residues. Looked up from germline, CDR1 is SGHNT and CDR2 is YYREEE (reference sequence). The CDR3: CASSLGTVPTYEQYF. The CDR3 nucleotides read TGTGCCAGCAGCTTGGGGACAGTGCCAACCTACGAGCAGTACTTC.

V gene TRBV27 combines with J gene TRBJ2-1; D gene ambiguous. This CDR3 has 11 residues. V gave up 4 bases and J gave up 8 bases, with 6 bases separating them. Germline V gene lookup returns CDR1 MNHEY and CDR2 SMNVEV (reference sequence). The DNA of the CDR3 is TGTGCCAGCAGTTGGGCCGATGAGCAGTTCTTC. It encodes CASSWADEQFF.

The V call is TRBV3-1 (or the pseudogene TRBV3-2), the J call TRBJ1-4; 8 bases align to TRBD1. The CDR3 sequence is 14 residues long. V trimming: 1 base; J trimming: 5 bases; junction bases outside the gene matches: 0. Looked up from germline, CDR1 is LGHDT and CDR2 is YNNKEL (reference sequence). CDR3 region: CASSQGTGNEKLFF. The CDR3 DNA reads TGTGCCAGCAGCCAAGGGACAGGGAATGAAAAACTGTTTTTT.

This sequence joins TRBV5-4 and TRBJ1-2; 7 bases match TRBD1. The V segment lost 7 bases and the J segment 8 bases; nucleotides outside the gene matches: 14. Germline CDR1 and CDR2: SGHNT and YYREEE (reference sequence). This CDR3 is 14 amino acids long. The CDR3 here is CASGTLTGKDGYTF. CDR3 nucleotides: TGTGCCAGCGGAACCCTGACAGGGAAGGACGGCTACACCTTC.